One and the same sample provided the 28 T cell receptor beta chains below, sequenced in a study of cytomegalovirus exposure and HLA in healthy donors (dated by TCRdb to 2016 to 2017). Libraries were built with the immunoSEQ multiplex PCR assay. For the multiplex PCR, a mixture combining 60 forward primers for TCR Vbeta segments and 13 reverse primers for TCR Jbeta segments was used. Not all clones reach the TCRdb copy of this immuneACCESS table, which keeps in-frame sequences only. Checked studies attribute under half of the gap to unresolved V genes and leave the rest unexplained. Here the sample has 130,000 or so clones; around 75% occur a single time. Together, the top ten hold 3% to 3.5% of the sample. Sequencing was carried out using PBMCs. The receptors stem from a man in his forties or fifties in good health and CMV-seronegative.

CDR3 protein: CASSVGKGGGFYEQYF. CDR3 nucleotide sequence: TGTGCCAGCAGCGTAGGAAAGGGTGGAGGGTTCTACGAGCAGTACTTC. The chain recombines TRBV9 with TRBJ2-7; D is perhaps TRBD2 (6 bases). V dropped 0 bases and J dropped 3 bases, with 16 bases sitting between them. The CDR3 extends over 16 amino acids. Germline CDR1 is SGDLS and CDR2 is YYNGEE.

The chain has TRBV23-1 and TRBJ2-5, with TRBD1 as a possible D gene (6 bases). Matching the DNA end better, TRBJ2-7 makes the J call doubtful. TRBV23-1 has ORF status, its function being uncertain. This CDR3 has 12 residues. The CDR3 protein is CAQGRALREQYF. In nucleotides, the CDR3 is TGCGCCCAGGGGCGTGCCCTACGCGAGCAGTACTTC.

This clone is a singleton in its sample. The chain recombines TRBV28 with TRBJ2-7; D not certain. The length of the CDR3 is 15 residues. V was pared by 6 bases and J by 4 bases, with 19 bases between. The germline V gene encodes CDR1 MDHEN and CDR2 SYDVKM. CDR3 sequence (DNA): TGTGCCAGCAGATCCAGGTCGGTCCGACCGTACGAGCAGTACTTC. It specifies CASRSRSVRPYEQYF.

The rearrangement uses TRBV19 and TRBJ1-1; possibly TRBD1 for D (5 bases). The CDR3 consists of 13 residues. The germline V gene has CDR1 LNHDA and CDR2 SQIVND (reference sequence). Trimming stripped 7 bases from V and 7 bases from J, with 16 bases between. DNA of the CDR3: TGTGCCAGTACGGTACGGGGGTCCAGTGAAGCTTTCTTT. Translation gives CASTVRGSSEAFF.

CDR3 nucleotide sequence: TGCGCCAGCAGCCGCCTGGGACAGGGGAAAGGGCCCGGGGAGCTGTTTTTT. Translation gives CASSRLGQGKGPGELFF. V is TRBV4-1 and J is TRBJ2-2; 10 positions match TRBD1. The CDR3 runs to 17 residues. CDR1 is MGHRA and CDR2 is YSYEKL in the germline V gene. Trimming at V came to 4 bases and at J to 6 bases, leaving 11 bases not matched to a gene.

J is TRBJ1-3 and V is TRBV10-3; 9 nucleotides agree with TRBD1. The germline CDR1 and CDR2 sequences are ENHRY and SYGVKD. The CDR3 has 15 residues. V was clipped by 9 bases and J by 2 bases; unmatched bases: 8. The CDR3 DNA reads TGTGCCATAACTACGACAGGGGGACCTGGAAACACCATATATTTT. As protein: CAITTTGGPGNTIYF.

The gene calls are TRBV5-8 and TRBJ1-4; 8 bases align to TRBD1. Germline lookup yields CDR1 SGHTS and CDR2 YDEGEE. Trimming removed 4 bases from V and 0 bases from J; junction bases left unmatched: 8. The CDR3 runs to 17 residues. CDR3 in DNA: TGTGCCAGCAGCATTGGGACAGGAGCTTCAACTAATGAAAAACTGTTTTTT. Protein sequence: CASSIGTGASTNEKLFF.

This clone was seen a handful of times. This chain joins TRBV2 and TRBJ2-7, with D tentatively TRBD2 (5 bases). The CDR3 consists of 14 residues. In germline, CDR1 is SNHLY, CDR2 FYNNEI. With 6 bases removed from V and 2 bases from J, the gap between germline ends came to 14 bases. Here the CDR3 reads CASSVALEPYEQYF. The CDR3 coding sequence is TGTGCCAGCAGCGTAGCGTTGGAACCCTACGAGCAGTACTTC.

This sequence joins TRBV4-2 and TRBJ2-2; 7 positions agree with TRBD1. With 1 base clipped from V and 13 bases from J, the junction kept 12 bases outside the gene matches. Germline-derived CDR1 and CDR2 are LGHNA and YNFKEQ. The CDR3 consists of 15 residues. CDR3 coding DNA: TGTGCCAGCAGCCAAGGAGGCCAAGGGGGCAGGGGGCTGTTTTTT. Protein sequence: CASSQGGQGGRGLFF.

The V call is TRBV6-6, the J call TRBJ2-7; 9 bases map to TRBD1. The germline V gene encodes CDR1 MNHNY and CDR2 SVGAGI (reference sequence). CDR3 length: 14 residues. Losses at the gene ends were 5 bases for V and 10 bases for J; bases not matched to a gene: 12. The CDR3 region has the DNA TGTGCCAGCAGTGCATTCCCGGGACAGGGACTCCAGTACTTC. This codes for CASSAFPGQGLQYF.

The rearrangement joins TRBV29-1 to TRBJ2-1; TRBD2 might be the D (7 bases). From germline, CDR1 is SQVTM and CDR2 ANQGSEA. This CDR3 comprises 14 residues. Trimming took 7 bases from V and 8 from J, leaving 21 bases between them. For the CDR3, the DNA is TGCAGCGCAGCACGGGGGGCCCCCGCTTATGAGCAGTTCTTC. Protein product: CSAARGAPAYEQFF.

The gene calls are TRBV28 and TRBJ2-1, with TRBD1 matching over 9 bases. The germline V gene has CDR1 MDHEN and CDR2 SYDVKM. V trimming: 7 bases; J trimming: 10 bases; junction bases outside the gene matches: 5. The CDR3 totals 12 residues. Written as DNA, the CDR3 is TGTGCCAGCACCACAGGGGGCTGGGAGCAGTTCTTC. Residues: CASTTGGWEQFF.

V gene TRBV11-2 combines with J gene TRBJ2-5; D perhaps matches TRBD1 (5 bases). The DNA end is a closer match to TRBJ2-7, so the J assignment may be wrong. The CDR3 has 15 amino acids. The germline gives CDR1 SGHAT, CDR2 FQNNGV. CDR3 sequence reads: CASSFLLDSTYEQYF. DNA of the CDR3: TGTGCCAGCAGCTTCTTGCTCGACAGCACCTACGAGCAGTACTTC.

The chain links TRBV27 to TRBJ1-4; TRBD1 agrees at 7 bases. This CDR3 region has 14 residues. Trimming removed 6 bases from V and 8 bases from J; junction bases left unmatched: 9. Germline CDR1 is MNHEY and CDR2 is SMNVEV (reference sequence). The DNA of the CDR3 is TGTGCCAGCAGGCAGACAGGGCAAGGGGAAAAACTGTTTTTT. Translating it yields CASRQTGQGEKLFF.

In this sample, this clone turned up a few times. The chain has TRBV7-3 and TRBJ1-1; TRBD1 matches 8 bases. The germline V gene encodes CDR1 SGHTA and CDR2 FQGTGA. This CDR3 has 17 amino acids. V shed 3 bases and J 1 base; nucleotides not matched to a gene: 10. CDR3 sequence reads: CASSFLPGQDPNTEAFF. The CDR3 nucleotides are TGTGCCAGCAGCTTCTTACCGGGACAGGACCCGAACACTGAAGCTTTCTTT.

This chain links TRBV2 with TRBJ2-7, with D unclear. V lost 7 bases, J lost 0 bases, and 10 bases lay in between. Germline V gives CDR1 SNHLY, CDR2 FYNNEI. The CDR3 has 13 amino acids. CDR3 in amino acids: CASNPISSYEQYF. The DNA of the CDR3 is TGTGCCAGCAATCCTATAAGCTCCTACGAGCAGTACTTC.

The rearrangement links TRBV2 to TRBJ2-7, with 11 bases matching TRBD1. CDR1 and CDR2 from the germline V gene are SNHLY and FYNNEI. CDR3 length: 16 residues. CDR3 sequence: CASAGTGGVLAYEQYF. CDR3 bases: TGTGCAAGCGCCGGGACAGGGGGTGTTCTAGCCTACGAGCAGTACTTC.

The V and J genes are TRBV28 and TRBJ1-5; D gene uncertain. The V gene lost 5 bases and the J gene lost 2 bases, with 13 bases spanning the gap. There are 15 residues in the CDR3. Germline V gene lookup returns CDR1 MDHEN and CDR2 SYDVKM. The CDR3 DNA sequence: TGTGCCAGCAGTGGTAGTATGTTTGGCAATCAGCCCCAGCATTTT. This sequence encodes CASSGSMFGNQPQHF.

This chain links TRBV9 with TRBJ2-7; 9 bases match TRBD2. Unmatched junction bases numbered 7, after V lost 3 bases and J lost 3 bases. CDR3 length: 15 residues. Germline V gene data show CDR1 as SGDLS and CDR2 as YYNGEE. This CDR3 is CASSAQASGVYEQYF. In DNA, the CDR3 is TGTGCCAGCAGCGCCCAGGCTAGCGGGGTCTACGAGCAGTACTTC.

The V and J genes are TRBV7-9 and TRBJ1-3; D is perhaps TRBD1 (6 bases). The germline V and J ends were trimmed by 4 bases and 1 base, with 8 bases remaining between them. CDR1 is SEHNR, CDR2 FQNEAQ, per germline (reference sequence). The CDR3 has 14 amino acids. CDR3 amino acids: CASSSGVSGNTIYF. The CDR3 nucleotides read TGTGCCAGCAGCTCAGGGGTATCTGGAAACACCATATATTTT.

V and J are TRBV27 and TRBJ2-1; TRBD2 matches at 11 bases. V gave up 4 bases and J gave up 4 bases; unmatched junction bases: 6. Per the germline V gene, CDR1 is MNHEY and CDR2 is SMNVEV (reference sequence). There are 16 residues in the CDR3. The DNA of the CDR3 is TGTGCCAGCAGTTGGGTAGCGGGGGGGTTATACAATGAGCAGTTCTTC. This translates into CASSWVAGGLYNEQFF.

The rearrangement links TRBV7-9 to TRBJ1-2, with unresolved D. The CDR3 is 17 residues long. Per germline, CDR1 SEHNR and CDR2 FQNEAQ (reference sequence). Trimming shortened V by 5 bases and J by 4 bases, and 23 bases separated the two germline ends. Written as DNA, the CDR3 is TGTGCCAGCAGCCACCGACAATTTTCATATTCCTTCTATGGCTACACCTTC. This translates into CASSHRQFSYSFYGYTF.

The chain carries TRBV7-2 and TRBJ1-5; weak D call: TRBD1 (5 bases). The CDR3 sequence is 13 residues long. Trimming left V 3 bases short and J 6 bases short, with 9 bases between. Germline values: CDR1 SGHTA, CDR2 FQGNSA. CDR3 residues: CASSFWGGQPQHF. The CDR3 DNA sequence: TGTGCCAGCAGCTTTTGGGGGGGTCAGCCCCAGCATTTT.

V is TRBV4-3 and J is TRBJ2-5; 7 bases map to TRBD2. V lost 0 bases and J lost 5; bases outside the gene matches: 3. Germline V gives CDR1 LGHNA, CDR2 YSLEER. The CDR3 consists of 14 residues. The CDR3 nucleotides are TGCGCCAGCAGCCAAGATTTGGGAGGGGAGACCCAGTACTTC. Encoded protein: CASSQDLGGETQYF.

V and J are TRBV7-9 and TRBJ1-2; a possible D gene is TRBD1 (5 bases). Trimming took 5 bases from V and 6 from J, leaving 16 bases between them. CDR1 and CDR2 from the germline V gene are SEHNR and FQNEAQ (reference sequence). The CDR3 length is 14 residues. The CDR3 spells CASSDSSRGDGYTF. The CDR3 region has the DNA TGTGCCAGCAGCGACAGTTCGCGGGGAGATGGCTACACCTTC. Full variable domain (outside the CDR3, taken from reference TRBV7-9 and TRBJ1-2): DTGVSQNPRHKITKRGQNVTFRCDPISEHNRLYWYRQTLGQGPEFLTYFQNEAQLEKSRLLSDRFSAERPKGSFSTLEIQRTEQGDSAMYLCASSDSSRGDGYTFGSGTRLTVV.

The rearrangement uses TRBV7-2 and TRBJ1-2; no clear D. This CDR3 has 14 amino acids. The germline V gene has CDR1 SGHTA and CDR2 FQGNSA. V was clipped by 0 bases and J by 6 bases, with 11 bases between them. CDR3 sequence: CASSLAMVANGYTF. Written as DNA, the CDR3 is TGTGCCAGCAGCTTAGCGATGGTCGCGAATGGCTACACCTTC.

V usage is TRBV6-1 and J usage is TRBJ2-1; D might be TRBD1 (5 bases). V was trimmed by 0 bases and J by 3 bases, leaving 12 bases between them. The CDR3 covers 16 residues. Per germline, CDR1 MNHNS and CDR2 SASEGT. The CDR3 nucleotides read TGTGCCAGCAGTGAAGCCGCAGGGTTATACTACAATGAGCAGTTCTTC. Its protein is CASSEAAGLYYNEQFF.

V is TRBV6-1 and J is TRBJ2-5; the D gene is possibly TRBD1 (6 bases). The V end was cut by 5 bases, the J end by 5 bases, with 15 bases between. The CDR3 has 14 residues. Germline loops: CDR1 MNHNS, CDR2 SASEGT. CDR3 amino acids: CASSKAGVSETQYF. The CDR3 nucleotides are TGTGCCAGCAGTAAGGCAGGGGTCTCGGAGACCCAGTACTTC.